Below, 4 T cell receptor beta chains from the same sample are listed, as sequenced in a study of Graves' ophthalmopathy and Graves' hyperthyroidism. Researchers took RNA transcripts and amplified TCR beta CDR3 regions from them. HTBI-primed RT-PCR formed the first round, and a multiplex PCR formed the second. TCRdb passed the multiplex PCR reads through MiXCR, listing each CDR3 protein once. The sample lists 200,000 to 250,000 distinct CDR3 sequences, about 32% seen once, with approximately 8.2% in the top ten. Sequenced material: peripheral blood. These receptors were obtained from a man between 50 and 59 years old with Graves' ophthalmopathy.

Many counts were recorded for this clonotype. The chain is built from TRBV30 and TRBJ2-7; D is perhaps TRBD1 (6 bases). CDR1 and CDR2 (germline): GTSNPN, SVGIG (reference sequence). The CDR3 contains 14 residues. Trimming removed 3 bases at V and 5 bases at J, with 17 bases between. The CDR3 loop is CAWSRPGEKDEQYF. For the CDR3, the DNA is TGTGCCTGGAGCCGACCAGGGGAGAAGGACGAGCAGTACTTC.

This clonotype was recorded many times. This chain links TRBV27 with TRBJ2-4; 11 bases are a match to TRBD1. Germline loops: CDR1 MNHEY, CDR2 SMNVEV (reference sequence). CDR3 length: 16 residues. V shed 8 bases, J shed 3 bases, and the junction held 9 bases outside the gene matches. The CDR3 loop reads CASSPGQGARKNIQYF. The CDR3 nucleotides read TGTGCCAGCTCTCCTGGACAGGGGGCTCGCAAAAACATTCAGTACTTC.

This clonotype was seen ten or more times. V usage is TRBV24-1 and J usage is TRBJ2-2; tentative D call: TRBD1 (6 bases). The CDR3 covers 13 residues. Germline values: CDR1 KGHDR, CDR2 SFDVKD. V was shortened by 1 base and J by 8 bases, with 7 bases between the two germline ends. CDR3 in DNA: TGTGCCACCAGTGATTTTGGGACAGGGGAGCTGTTTTTT. Amino acids: CATSDFGTGELFF.

There are many counts of this clonotype. V and J are TRBV6-5 and TRBJ1-1; D unclear. The CDR3 spans 11 residues. Trimming pared 2 bases from V and 5 bases from J, leaving 3 bases between. Germline CDR1 and CDR2: MNHEY and SVGAGI. This chain's CDR3 is CASSYMTEAFF. DNA of the CDR3: TGTGCCAGCAGTTACATGACTGAAGCTTTCTTT.